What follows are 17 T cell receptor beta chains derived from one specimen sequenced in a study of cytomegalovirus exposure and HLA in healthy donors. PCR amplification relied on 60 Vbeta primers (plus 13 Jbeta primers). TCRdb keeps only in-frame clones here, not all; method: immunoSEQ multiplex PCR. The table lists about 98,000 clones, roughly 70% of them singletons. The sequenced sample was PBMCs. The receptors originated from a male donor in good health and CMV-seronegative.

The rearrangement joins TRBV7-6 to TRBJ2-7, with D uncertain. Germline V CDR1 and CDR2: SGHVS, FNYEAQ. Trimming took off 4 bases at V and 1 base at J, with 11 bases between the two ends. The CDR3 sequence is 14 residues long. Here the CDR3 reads CASSSSEVSYEQYF. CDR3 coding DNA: TGTGCCAGCAGCTCCTCCGAGGTTTCCTACGAGCAGTACTTC.

CDR3 amino acids: CASSRSAGGYIQYF. DNA of the CDR3: TGTGCCAGCAGTCGATCAGCGGGAGGGTACATTCAGTACTTC. The rearrangement uses TRBV28 and TRBJ2-4; 10 bases are shared with TRBD2. The CDR3 consists of 14 residues. Losses at the gene ends were 5 bases for V and 8 bases for J; bases not matched to a gene: 6. Germline CDR1 reads MDHEN; CDR2 reads SYDVKM.

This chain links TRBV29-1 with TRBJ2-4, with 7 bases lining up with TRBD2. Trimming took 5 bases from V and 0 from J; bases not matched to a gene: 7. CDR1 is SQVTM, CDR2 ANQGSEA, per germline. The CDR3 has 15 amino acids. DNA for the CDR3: TGCAGCGTTCGCTCTAGCGGAAAAGCCAAAAACATTCAGTACTTC. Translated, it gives CSVRSSGKAKNIQYF.

As DNA, the CDR3 is TGCAGCGTTGAAGATATAGGGGGGGAAACGGAGGGCTACACCTTC. This codes for CSVEDIGGETEGYTF. The chain employs TRBV29-1 and TRBJ1-2; TRBD1 is a possible D gene (6 bases). Germline lookup yields CDR1 SQVTM and CDR2 ANQGSEA. The CDR3 loop spans 15 amino acids. V lost 0 bases to trimming and J lost 8 bases, with 19 bases between them.

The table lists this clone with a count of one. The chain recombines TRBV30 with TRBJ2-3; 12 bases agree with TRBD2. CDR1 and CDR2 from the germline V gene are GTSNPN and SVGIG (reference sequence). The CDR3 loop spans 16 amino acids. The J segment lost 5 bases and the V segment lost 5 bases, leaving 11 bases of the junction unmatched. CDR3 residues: CAWEGLAGSPGDTQYF. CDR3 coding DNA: TGTGCCTGGGAGGGACTAGCGGGCTCCCCGGGAGATACGCAGTATTTT.

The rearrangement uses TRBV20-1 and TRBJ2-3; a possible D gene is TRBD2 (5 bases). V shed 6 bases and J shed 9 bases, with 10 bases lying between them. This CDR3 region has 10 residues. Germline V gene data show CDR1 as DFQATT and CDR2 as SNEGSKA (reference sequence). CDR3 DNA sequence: TGCAGTGCGTCGCCGGGGACGCAGTATTTT. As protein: CSASPGTQYF.

This CDR3 is CASSEAIWGVNYGYTF. The CDR3 region has the DNA TGTGCCAGCAGTGAAGCGATATGGGGGGTAAACTATGGCTACACCTTC. The chain has TRBV6-1 and TRBJ1-2; D might be TRBD1 (5 bases). Trimming shortened V by 0 bases and J by 2 bases, and 13 bases separated the two germline ends. The germline CDR1 and CDR2 sequences are MNHNS and SASEGT. This CDR3 spans 16 amino acids.

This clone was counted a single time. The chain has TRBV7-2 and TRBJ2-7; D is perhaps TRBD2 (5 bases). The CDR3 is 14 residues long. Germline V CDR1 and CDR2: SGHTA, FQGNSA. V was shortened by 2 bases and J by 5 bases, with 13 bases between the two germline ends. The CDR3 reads CASSLSRAVDEQYF. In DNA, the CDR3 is TGTGCCAGCAGCTTATCGCGGGCGGTGGACGAGCAGTACTTC.

The CDR3 DNA reads as TGTGCCAGCAGTTTCGTGTCCCAAGAGACCCAGTACTTC. This codes for CASSFVSQETQYF. The chain uses TRBV28 and TRBJ2-5; no firm D call. V lost 3 bases, J lost 1 base, and 6 bases lay in between. Germline CDR1 is MDHEN and CDR2 is SYDVKM. There are 13 residues in the CDR3.

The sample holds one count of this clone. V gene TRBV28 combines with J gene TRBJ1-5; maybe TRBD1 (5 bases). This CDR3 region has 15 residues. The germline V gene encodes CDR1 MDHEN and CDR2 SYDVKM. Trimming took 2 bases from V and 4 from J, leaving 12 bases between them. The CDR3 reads CASSLLIQGNQPQHF. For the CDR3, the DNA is TGTGCCAGCAGTTTACTTATCCAGGGTAATCAGCCCCAGCATTTT.

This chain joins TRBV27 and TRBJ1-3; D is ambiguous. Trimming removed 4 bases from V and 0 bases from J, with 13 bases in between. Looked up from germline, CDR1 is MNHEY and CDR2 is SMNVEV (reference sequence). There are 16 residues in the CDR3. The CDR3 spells CASSSLGGRSGNTIYF. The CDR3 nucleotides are TGTGCCAGCAGTTCCCTTGGCGGCCGCTCTGGAAACACCATATATTTT.

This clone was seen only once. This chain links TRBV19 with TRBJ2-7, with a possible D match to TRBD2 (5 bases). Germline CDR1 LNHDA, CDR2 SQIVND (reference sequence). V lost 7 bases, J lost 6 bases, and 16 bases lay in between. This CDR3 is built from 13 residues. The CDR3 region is CASTAGRDGEQYF. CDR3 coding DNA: TGTGCCAGTACCGCCGGACGGGATGGCGAGCAGTACTTC.

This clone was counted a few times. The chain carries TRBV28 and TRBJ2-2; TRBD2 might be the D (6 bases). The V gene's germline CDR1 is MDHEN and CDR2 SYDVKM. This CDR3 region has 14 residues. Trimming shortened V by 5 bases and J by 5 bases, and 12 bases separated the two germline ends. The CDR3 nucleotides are TGTGCCAGCAGTAATCGGGAGTCAACCGGGGAGCTGTTTTTT. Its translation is CASSNRESTGELFF. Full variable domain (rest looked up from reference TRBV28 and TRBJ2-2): DVKVTQSSRYLVKRTGEKVFLECVQDMDHENMFWYRQDPGLGLRLIYFSYDVKMKEKGDIPEGYSVSREKKERFSLILESASTNQTSMYLCASSNRESTGELFFGEGSRLTVL.

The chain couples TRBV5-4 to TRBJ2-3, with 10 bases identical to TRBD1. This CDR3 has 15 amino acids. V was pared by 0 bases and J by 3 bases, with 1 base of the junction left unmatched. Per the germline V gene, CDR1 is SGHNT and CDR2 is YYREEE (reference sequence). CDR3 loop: CASSLVGQGTDTQYF. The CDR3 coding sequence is TGTGCCAGCAGCTTGGTGGGACAGGGGACAGATACGCAGTATTTT.

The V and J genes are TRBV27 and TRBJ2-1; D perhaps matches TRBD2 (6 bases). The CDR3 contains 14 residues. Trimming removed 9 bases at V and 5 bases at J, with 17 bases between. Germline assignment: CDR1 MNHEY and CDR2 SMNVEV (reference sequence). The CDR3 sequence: CASSLAEIDNEQFF. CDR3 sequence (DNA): TGTGCCAGTTCATTAGCGGAGATAGACAATGAGCAGTTCTTC.

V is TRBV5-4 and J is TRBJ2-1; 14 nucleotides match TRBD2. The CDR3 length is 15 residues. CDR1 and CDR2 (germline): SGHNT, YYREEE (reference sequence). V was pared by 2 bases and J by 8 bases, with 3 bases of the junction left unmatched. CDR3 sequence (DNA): TGTGCCAGCAGCTTTGGGACTAGCGGGAGTTATGAGCAGTTCTTC. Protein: CASSFGTSGSYEQFF.

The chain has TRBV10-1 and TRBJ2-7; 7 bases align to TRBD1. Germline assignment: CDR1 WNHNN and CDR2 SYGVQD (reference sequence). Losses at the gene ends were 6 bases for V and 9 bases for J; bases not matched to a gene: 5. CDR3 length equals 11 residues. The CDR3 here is CASSWDRGQYF. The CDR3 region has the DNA TGCGCCAGCAGCTGGGACAGAGGGCAGTACTTC.